This T cell receptor (beta chain) was obtained from a study of shared clonotypes between healthy human individuals. Only Caucasian adults living in Nashville, Tennessee served as donors. The table lists this clone with a count of one. The V segment lost 4 bases and the J segment 6 bases; nucleotides outside the gene matches: 5. CDR1 and CDR2 (germline): SQVTM, ANQGSEA. The CDR3 totals 12 residues. Method: immunoSEQ multiplex PCR; TCRdb's copy keeps in-frame clones and lacks some. Counted here are some 1.4 million clones, roughly 96% occurring once; the ten biggest clones make up about 1%. The sequence was obtained from a man in his thirties or forties in good health. Sequencing was performed on naive CD4+ T cells sorted from blood. The subset is: CD45RA+ positively selected. The chain links TRBV29-1 to TRBJ2-7; 8 bases align to TRBD1. CDR3 coding DNA: TGCAGCGTTGGACAGGGGAACGCCGAGCAGTACTTC. Amino acids: CSVGQGNAEQYF.